These T cell receptor beta chains were read from a single sample in a study of T cells in narcolepsy. Produced via immunoSEQ multiplex PCR; TCRdb's table is partial and in-frame only. The sample has about 18,000 clones, 85% to 90% seen once. Sequencing was done on a sample of memory (CD45RA-) CD4+ T cells from blood. These receptors were obtained from a human donor in good health. Both conserved end residues are part of each CDR3. Fields, in order: J gene, clone size, V gene, D gene, CDR3 DNA, CDR3 protein. A D gene is named only where the DNA matches it firmly. Clone size appears in some rows only: once, few, many, or a class for an expanded clone.

j_call: TRBJ2-3; clone_size: -; v_call: TRBV5-4; d_call: TRBD1; cdr3_nt: TGTGCCAGCAGCTTGGCAAGACAGGGAGTGGCAGATACGCAGTATTTT; cdr3_aa: CASSLARQGVADTQYF
j_call: TRBJ1-1; clone_size: -; v_call: TRBV11-2; d_call: -; cdr3_nt: TGTGCCAGCAGCTTAAGGGGACGACAGACTGAAGCTTTCTTT; cdr3_aa: CASSLRGRQTEAFF
j_call: TRBJ1-2; clone_size: few; v_call: TRBV6-6; d_call: -; cdr3_nt: TGTGCCAGCAGTTACTCGAGAGGGGCTGGCTACACCTTC; cdr3_aa: CASSYSRGAGYTF
j_call: TRBJ1-1; clone_size: -; v_call: TRBV19; d_call: TRBD1; cdr3_nt: TGTGCCAGTAGCCCCCGGACAGGGGGCACTGAAGCTTTCTTT; cdr3_aa: CASSPRTGGTEAFF
j_call: TRBJ1-6; clone_size: once; v_call: TRBV19; d_call: -; cdr3_nt: TGTGCCAGTAGCACCACCGGACAGAGAAATTCACCCCTCCACTTT; cdr3_aa: CASSTTGQRNSPLHF
j_call: TRBJ1-4; clone_size: -; v_call: TRBV7-8; d_call: -; cdr3_nt: TGTGCCAGCAGGGAGGAAGGGAAATTGGAATTAACTAATGAAAAACTGTTTTTT; cdr3_aa: CASREEGKLELTNEKLFF
j_call: TRBJ2-2; clone_size: -; v_call: TRBV2; d_call: -; cdr3_nt: TGTGCCAGCAAGAGCGGCCTGAACACCGGGGAGCTGTTTTTT; cdr3_aa: CASKSGLNTGELFF
j_call: TRBJ1-4; clone_size: -; v_call: TRBV25-1; d_call: TRBD1; cdr3_nt: TGTGCCAGCTCGGGACAGGGAAGTTTTAATGAAAAACTGTTTTTT; cdr3_aa: CASSGQGSFNEKLFF
j_call: TRBJ1-2; clone_size: -; v_call: TRBV2; d_call: -; cdr3_nt: TGTGCCAGCAGTAGGGACCTACTTCCCGACTACACCTTC; cdr3_aa: CASSRDLLPDYTF
j_call: TRBJ1-5; clone_size: -; v_call: TRBV9; d_call: -; cdr3_nt: TGTGCCAGCAGCGTAGACCCCATGAGTCAGCCCCAGCATTTT; cdr3_aa: CASSVDPMSQPQHF
j_call: TRBJ2-6; clone_size: -; v_call: TRBV5-6; d_call: -; cdr3_nt: TGTGCCAGCAGCCCATCACGGTGGCCTGGGGCCAACGTCCTGACTTTC; cdr3_aa: CASSPSRWPGANVLTF
j_call: TRBJ2-3; clone_size: -; v_call: TRBV11-2; d_call: TRBD2; cdr3_nt: TGTGCCAGCAGCTTCGGGAGGGTTGCGCTTAACACAGATACGCAGTATTTT; cdr3_aa: CASSFGRVALNTDTQYF
j_call: TRBJ2-7; clone_size: -; v_call: TRBV5-1; d_call: -; cdr3_nt: TGCGCCAGCAGCTTGGTCGGTAGGGCGGAGCCCCCCTGGGAGCAGTACTTC; cdr3_aa: CASSLVGRAEPPWEQYF
j_call: TRBJ2-3; clone_size: -; v_call: TRBV9; d_call: TRBD2; cdr3_nt: TGTGCCAGCCGCGGGTTGGGGGGAGGGGGCACAGATACGCAGTATTTT; cdr3_aa: CASRGLGGGGTDTQYF
j_call: TRBJ2-7; clone_size: -; v_call: TRBV5-1; d_call: -; cdr3_nt: TGCGCCAGCAGCTTCCAAACAGGGTCCCACGAGCAGTACTTC; cdr3_aa: CASSFQTGSHEQYF
j_call: TRBJ1-5; clone_size: few; v_call: TRBV6-5; d_call: TRBD1; cdr3_nt: TGTGCCAGTGGGACAGGACAGCCCCAGCATTTT; cdr3_aa: CASGTGQPQHF
j_call: TRBJ1-6; clone_size: -; v_call: TRBV7-2; d_call: -; cdr3_nt: TGTGCCAGCAGCTCGGACCGTCATTCACCCCTCCACTTT; cdr3_aa: CASSSDRHSPLHF
j_call: TRBJ2-7; clone_size: -; v_call: TRBV29-1; d_call: TRBD2; cdr3_nt: TGCAGCGTTGAAGAAAGACTAGCTCAGGAGGGCTCCTACGAGCAGTACTTC; cdr3_aa: CSVEERLAQEGSYEQYF
j_call: TRBJ1-2; clone_size: -; v_call: TRBV5-4; d_call: -; cdr3_nt: TGTGCCAGCAGCCACTCCCAAGTCTATGGCTACACCTTC; cdr3_aa: CASSHSQVYGYTF
j_call: TRBJ2-1; clone_size: -; v_call: TRBV5-4; d_call: -; cdr3_nt: TGTGCCAGCAGCTTGACAAATGAGCAGTTCTTC; cdr3_aa: CASSLTNEQFF
j_call: TRBJ1-1; clone_size: -; v_call: TRBV5-6; d_call: -; cdr3_nt: TGTGCCAGCAGCTGGGATCAACTGAACACTGAAGCTTTCTTT; cdr3_aa: CASSWDQLNTEAFF
j_call: TRBJ2-1; clone_size: once; v_call: TRBV30; d_call: -; cdr3_nt: TGTGCCTGGAGGGGGGGAGAACGCCGGGGGTTCTTC; cdr3_aa: CAWRGGERRGFF
j_call: TRBJ2-7; clone_size: -; v_call: TRBV5-8; d_call: TRBD1; cdr3_nt: TGTGCCAGCAGCTACGACAGGGGGTTCGACGAGCAGTACTTC; cdr3_aa: CASSYDRGFDEQYF
j_call: TRBJ2-2; clone_size: -; v_call: TRBV2; d_call: -; cdr3_nt: TGTGCCAGCAGTGAAAACCGGGCCTACACCGGGGAGCTGTTTTTT; cdr3_aa: CASSENRAYTGELFF
j_call: TRBJ1-1; clone_size: -; v_call: TRBV9; d_call: -; cdr3_nt: TGTGCCAGCAGCGTATTCGGGGGCACTGAAGCTTTCTTT; cdr3_aa: CASSVFGGTEAFF
j_call: TRBJ2-1; clone_size: -; v_call: TRBV5-1; d_call: TRBD2; cdr3_nt: TGCGCCAGCAGCTTCTCCGGGGACTATAGTGAGCAGTTCTTC; cdr3_aa: CASSFSGDYSEQFF
j_call: TRBJ1-2; clone_size: -; v_call: TRBV7-8; d_call: -; cdr3_nt: TGTGCCAGCAGCTACGCGGGGGACTATGGCTACACCTTC; cdr3_aa: CASSYAGDYGYTF
j_call: TRBJ2-2; clone_size: -; v_call: TRBV27; d_call: -; cdr3_nt: TGTGCCAGCAGCCCATACTCGAACACCGGGGAGCTGTTTTTT; cdr3_aa: CASSPYSNTGELFF
j_call: TRBJ1-1; clone_size: -; v_call: TRBV7-9; d_call: -; cdr3_nt: TGTGCCAGCACCCTCGGGGGACTGAACACTGAAGCTTTCTTT; cdr3_aa: CASTLGGLNTEAFF
j_call: TRBJ2-7; clone_size: -; v_call: TRBV5-5; d_call: -; cdr3_nt: TGTGCCAGCAGCTTGAGTTTCGGAACCTACGAGCAGTACTTC; cdr3_aa: CASSLSFGTYEQYF
j_call: TRBJ1-2; clone_size: few; v_call: TRBV5-1; d_call: TRBD1; cdr3_nt: TGCGCCAGCAGCTTGGGACAGGGAGGGGGCTACACCTTC; cdr3_aa: CASSLGQGGGYTF
j_call: TRBJ2-5; clone_size: -; v_call: TRBV5-4; d_call: TRBD1; cdr3_nt: TGTGCCAGCAGCTTGAACGGACAGGGGGGGGAGACCCAGTACTTC; cdr3_aa: CASSLNGQGGETQYF
j_call: TRBJ2-7; clone_size: -; v_call: TRBV7-2; d_call: TRBD1; cdr3_nt: TGTGCCAGCAGCACCCGGGACAGGGGGCGCAAATTTTCCGAGCAGTACTTC; cdr3_aa: CASSTRDRGRKFSEQYF
j_call: TRBJ2-4; clone_size: -; v_call: TRBV15; d_call: -; cdr3_nt: TGTGCCACCAGCAGAGATAAGAGCCCCGGCAACATTCAGTACTTC; cdr3_aa: CATSRDKSPGNIQYF
j_call: TRBJ2-7; clone_size: -; v_call: TRBV11-2; d_call: TRBD2; cdr3_nt: TGTGCCAGCAGCTTAGACGGACTAGCGGAATCCTACGAGCAGTACTTC; cdr3_aa: CASSLDGLAESYEQYF
j_call: TRBJ2-7; clone_size: -; v_call: TRBV6-6; d_call: -; cdr3_nt: TGTGCCAGCAGTCACCGGGACCTGAGCTCCTACGAGCAGTACTTC; cdr3_aa: CASSHRDLSSYEQYF
j_call: TRBJ1-4; clone_size: -; v_call: TRBV18; d_call: TRBD1; cdr3_nt: TGTGCCAGCTCGGGGCAAACGGGACAGTTTAATGAAAAACTGTTTTTT; cdr3_aa: CASSGQTGQFNEKLFF
j_call: TRBJ1-4; clone_size: -; v_call: TRBV5-1; d_call: TRBD1; cdr3_nt: TGCGCCAGCAGCTTACGACAGGGGGCGGCGAAACTGTTTTTT; cdr3_aa: CASSLRQGAAKLFF
j_call: TRBJ2-7; clone_size: once; v_call: TRBV9; d_call: -; cdr3_nt: TGTGCCAGCAGCGTAGAGGAGGGGGCATTTGGCGAGCAGTACTTC; cdr3_aa: CASSVEEGAFGEQYF
j_call: TRBJ1-5; clone_size: -; v_call: TRBV5-1; d_call: -; cdr3_nt: TGCGCCAGCCCCCATGAGGTTTGGCCCCAGCATTTT; cdr3_aa: CASPHEVWPQHF
j_call: TRBJ2-7; clone_size: once; v_call: TRBV27; d_call: -; cdr3_nt: -; cdr3_aa: CASSSSDRSYEQYF
j_call: TRBJ1-3; clone_size: -; v_call: TRBV9; d_call: -; cdr3_nt: TGTGCCAGCAGTGCCGCCGGGAGCTCTGGAAACACCATATATTTT; cdr3_aa: CASSAAGSSGNTIYF
j_call: TRBJ2-5; clone_size: -; v_call: TRBV23-1; d_call: TRBD2; cdr3_nt: TGCGCCAGCAGTCAACGTAGCGGGAGGGCCCGCCAAGAGACCCAGTACTTC; cdr3_aa: CASSQRSGRARQETQYF
j_call: TRBJ2-3; clone_size: -; v_call: TRBV27; d_call: -; cdr3_nt: TGTGCCAGCAGTTACCAGGCTCCTAGCACAGATACGCAGTATTTT; cdr3_aa: CASSYQAPSTDTQYF
j_call: TRBJ2-5; clone_size: -; v_call: TRBV18; d_call: -; cdr3_nt: TGTGCCAGCTGTACGGTACAAGAGACCCAGTACTTC; cdr3_aa: CASCTVQETQYF
j_call: TRBJ2-5; clone_size: -; v_call: TRBV18; d_call: TRBD1; cdr3_nt: TGTGCCAGCTCACCACAAACCGGGACAGCACAAGAGACCCAGTACTTC; cdr3_aa: CASSPQTGTAQETQYF
j_call: TRBJ2-3; clone_size: -; v_call: TRBV11-3; d_call: TRBD2; cdr3_nt: TGTGCCAGCAGCCCAGCCGCGGGGGGGGCGGATACGCAGTATTTT; cdr3_aa: CASSPAAGGADTQYF
j_call: TRBJ1-5; clone_size: -; v_call: TRBV4-1; d_call: -; cdr3_nt: TGTGCCAGCAGCCAAGATCAAGGGGGTCACCAGCCCCAGCATTTT; cdr3_aa: CASSQDQGGHQPQHF